This TCR beta chain was recorded in a study of T-cell reconstitution after alpha-beta-depleted transplantation in children. Notes on the study in general: Surviving recipient T cells and thymic progenitors accounted for the high day-60 TCRbeta diversity observed in some patients. Reportedly, alpha-beta T cells present about two months post-transplant originated from several hundred expanded clones of graft origin. At one year after transplant, newly produced T cells mostly accounted for T-cell counts and diversity.

This clonotype has only a few counts. Its specificity is unknown. As it was prepared, the TCRbeta library received unique molecular identifiers. Each CDR3 protein gets one entry after TCRdb re-called the PCR reads with MiXCR. The sample lists more than 200,000 distinct CDR3 sequences, roughly 26% seen once, with less than 3.5% in the top ten. V gave up 3 bases and J gave up 7 bases; unmatched junction bases: 4. Germline V gene data show CDR1 as SGHRS and CDR2 as YFSETQ. CDR3 length: 15 amino acids. This sequence originates from a girl aged 2 to 10 with Fanconi anemia, due to receive a stem cell transplant. The V call is TRBV5-1, the J call TRBJ2-2; 12 bases fit TRBD2. Sequencing used PBMCs, obtained before TCRalphabeta/CD19-depleted stem cell transplant. DNA of the CDR3: TGCGCCAGCAGCTCGAGGACTAGCGGGAACGGGGAGCTGTTTTTT. Encoded protein: CASSSRTSGNGELFF.